A single sample is the source of the 5 T cell receptor beta chains below, sequenced in a study of blood T cell repertoires in COVID-19. Repertoires were generated with immunoSEQ multiplex PCR, while TCRdb's copy carries only in-frame clones and drops some. The table has 32,000 or so clones, roughly nine tenths seen once. What was sequenced was peripheral blood. Every receptor here comes from a man in his forties or fifties with active or convalescent COVID-19.

This clone occurred a few times. The chain recombines TRBV2 with TRBJ2-4; 7 positions match TRBD1. V gave up 4 bases and J gave up 3 bases; unmatched junction bases: 6. The germline V gene has CDR1 SNHLY and CDR2 FYNNEI. The CDR3 sequence is 15 residues long. CDR3 nucleotide sequence: TGTGCCAGCAGTGGGAAGGGGGCGGGCAAAAACATTCAGTACTTC. Amino acids: CASSGKGAGKNIQYF.

V gene TRBV6-2 or TRBV6-3 combines with J gene TRBJ1-2; D perhaps matches TRBD1 (5 bases). This CDR3 is 14 amino acids long. V shed 6 bases and J shed 2 bases, with 13 bases lying between them. In germline, CDR1 is MNHEY, CDR2 SVGEGT. CDR3 sequence (DNA): TGTGCCAGCAGACCTCTACAGGAAAACTATGGCTACACCTTC. Its protein is CASRPLQENYGYTF.

This chain connects TRBV6-6 to TRBJ2-1; maybe TRBD1 (5 bases). V gave up 1 base and J gave up 4 bases, with 11 bases separating them. CDR1 and CDR2 (germline): MNHNY, SVGAGI (reference sequence). This CDR3 spans 15 amino acids. The CDR3 region is CASSYFRGHYNEQFF. The CDR3 region has the DNA TGTGCCAGCAGTTACTTCCGCGGACATTACAATGAGCAGTTCTTC.

This chain uses TRBV10-3 with TRBJ2-5; D perhaps matches TRBD2 (7 bases). V was shortened by 4 bases and J by 2 bases, with 23 bases between the two germline ends. The germline V gene encodes CDR1 ENHRY and CDR2 SYGVKD. The CDR3 is made up of 18 amino acids. In DNA form, the CDR3 reads TGTGCCATCAGTGGTGGACTAGTTCGTCGGGGGGCACAAGAGACCCAGTACTTC. Translation: CAISGGLVRRGAQETQYF.

This clone was counted a single time. This CDR3 reads CASSLTGGTGNTIYF. The DNA of the CDR3 is TGTGCCAGCAGTTTGACAGGGGGCACTGGAAACACCATATATTTT. The chain employs TRBV27 and TRBJ1-3; 10 bases match TRBD1. Germline V gene data show CDR1 as MNHEY and CDR2 as SMNVEV (reference sequence). This CDR3 region has 15 residues. Germline trimming cut 3 bases from V and 2 bases from J; bases unmatched to any gene: 1.